The T cell receptor beta chain under discussion was sequenced for a study of blood T cell repertoires in COVID-19. On the study more broadly: Samples representing acute and convalescent COVID-19 were sourced from the United States, Italy and Spain. PBMCs, B-cell-depleted T cells, or T cells were the source of the cDNA or gDNA that made up the material.

To note about this clone: The same CDR3 arises from other DNA sequences in this sample as well.

One Seattle source followed patients from active infection through their disease course. With V trimmed by 3 bases and J by 0 bases, 1 base remained unmatched. Germline V lookup: CDR1 MNHNS, CDR2 SASEGT. The CDR3 runs 15 residues. In the study's own analysis: Nucleated cell counts were estimated from reference gene primer amplification. TCRdb's table, derived via immunoSEQ multiplex PCR, lists solely in-frame clones and lacks some. V and J calls and clone size are as listed in that table; D and trimming were resolved from the DNA. The sample yields 150,000 to 180,000 clones, approximately 85% seen once.

The sample consisted of peripheral blood. The TCR originated in a man aged 55 to 70 with COVID-19, enrolled during active disease. The rearrangement joins TRBV6-1 to TRBJ1-3, with TRBD1 identical over 8 bases. CDR3 coding DNA: TGTGCCAGCAGTGACAGGGGGCTCTCTGGAAACACCATATATTTT. Protein: CASSDRGLSGNTIYF.